These 8 T cell receptor beta chains came from one sample sequenced in a study of cytomegalovirus exposure and HLA in healthy donors. PCR primers comprised 60 Vbeta and 13 Jbeta primers. TCRdb keeps only in-frame clones here, not all; method: immunoSEQ multiplex PCR. Of about 150,000 clones in the sample, 80% to 90% were seen once. Material for sequencing was PBMCs. The receptors here all came from a man aged 18-30 years in good health and CMV-seronegative.

The chain links TRBV14 to TRBJ2-4, with D maybe TRBD2 (7 bases). CDR1 is SGHDN and CDR2 is FVKESK in the germline V gene. Trimming took 3 bases from V and 0 from J, leaving 36 bases between them. The CDR3 loop spans 24 amino acids. The CDR3 sequence: CASSQPRRGGDGPLSLLAKNIQYF. CDR3 bases: TGTGCCAGCAGCCAGCCGCGGCGCGGGGGCGACGGCCCTTTATCTCTACTAGCCAAAAACATTCAGTACTTC.

The CDR3 nucleotides read TGTGCCAGCAGCGTGACTAGCGGCTCAAGAGAGACCCAGTACTTC. This translates into CASSVTSGSRETQYF. The rearrangement joins TRBV9 to TRBJ2-5; 9 nucleotides align to TRBD2. The junction had 6 bases not matched to a gene; V was cut back by 2 bases and J by 4 bases. CDR3 length: 15 residues. Per germline, CDR1 SGDLS and CDR2 YYNGEE.

The chain carries TRBV6-6 and TRBJ1-5; TRBD1 matches 11 bases. Germline assignment: CDR1 MNHNY and CDR2 SVGAGI (reference sequence). The V segment lost 7 bases and the J segment 7 bases; nucleotides outside the gene matches: 6. The CDR3 sequence is 14 residues long. The CDR3: CASTDRGQGQPQHF. CDR3 nucleotide sequence: TGTGCCAGCACGGACAGGGGGCAAGGCCAGCCCCAGCATTTT.

Remarks on this clone: This sample includes further DNA sequences coding for the same CDR3. The chain links TRBV9 to TRBJ2-1; 7 nucleotides match TRBD2. CDR1 is SGDLS, CDR2 YYNGEE, per germline. V shed 0 bases, J shed 4 bases, and the junction held 4 bases outside the gene matches. The CDR3 consists of 15 residues. The CDR3 loop is CASSVGAGAYNEQFF. The CDR3, as DNA: TGTGCCAGCAGCGTAGGGGCGGGAGCTTACAATGAGCAGTTCTTC.

The rearrangement joins TRBV6-9 to TRBJ1-5; D ambiguous. CDR1 and CDR2 from the germline V gene are MNHGY and SVAAGI. This CDR3 spans 17 amino acids. V was pared by 11 bases and J by 0 bases, with 23 bases between. The CDR3 here is CARPDIIYRYSNQPQHF. CDR3 DNA: TGTGCCCGACCCGACATTATATACCGTTATAGCAATCAGCCCCAGCATTTT.

This clone came up once. The J gene is TRBJ2-5, the V gene TRBV9; D is undetermined. The CDR3 length is 15 residues. Trimming shortened V by 1 base and J by 5 bases, and 15 bases separated the two germline ends. Germline V gene sequence: CDR1 SGDLS, CDR2 YYNGEE. CDR3 amino acids: CASSVLDQSTETQYF. CDR3 in DNA: TGTGCCAGCAGCGTACTAGACCAAAGTACCGAGACCCAGTACTTC.

This clone was seen just once. The chain has TRBV7-3 and TRBJ2-3; the D gene is possibly TRBD2 (7 bases). From germline, CDR1 is SGHTA and CDR2 FQGTGA. Trimming pared 2 bases from V and 4 bases from J, leaving 16 bases between. The CDR3 runs 16 residues. The CDR3 sequence is CASSLHDGGPPDTQYF. Written as DNA, the CDR3 is TGTGCCAGCAGCTTACATGACGGGGGGCCGCCAGATACGCAGTATTTT.

The chain couples TRBV10-1 to TRBJ1-1, with a weak D call TRBD1 (6 bases). CDR3 size: 13 residues. Germline values: CDR1 WNHNN, CDR2 SYGVQD (reference sequence). Trimming pared 10 bases from V and 5 bases from J, leaving 17 bases between. CDR3 DNA: TGCGCCATTGGGGGGGGGACAAGGACTGAAGCTTTCTTT. The encoded protein is CAIGGGTRTEAFF.